This passage covers 30 T cell receptor beta chains from one sample sequenced in a study of blood T cell repertoires in COVID-19. TCRdb's copy holds only in-frame clones and misses some; the assay was immunoSEQ multiplex PCR. The sample gives 200,000 to 250,000 clones, roughly nine tenths of which show up once; 0.95% to 1.5% is in the top ten. Material for sequencing was peripheral blood. The source of these receptors is a young man with acute or convalescent COVID-19.

The chain recombines TRBV19 with TRBJ2-2; the match to TRBD1 covers 9 bases. In germline, CDR1 is LNHDA, CDR2 SQIVND (reference sequence). The CDR3 spans 16 residues. Trimming took 1 base from V and 4 from J; bases not matched to a gene: 4. CDR3 nucleotide sequence: TGTGCCAGTAGTATAGTGGGACAGGGAGGCACCGGGGAGCTGTTTTTT. Translation gives CASSIVGQGGTGELFF.

J is TRBJ1-4 and V is TRBV7-3; 8 nucleotides line up with TRBD1. Germline-derived CDR1 and CDR2 are SGHTA and FQGTGA. This CDR3 region has 16 residues. Trimming cost V 2 bases and J 8 bases; bases outside gene matches: 10. CDR3 DNA sequence: TGTGCCAGCAGCTTACCCCGGGACAGGATTAAAGAAAAACTGTTTTTT. Protein sequence: CASSLPRDRIKEKLFF.

V and J are TRBV5-1 and TRBJ2-5, with 14 bases identical to TRBD2. This CDR3 has 16 amino acids. V lost 7 bases and J lost 1; bases outside the gene matches: 6. CDR1 is SGHRS and CDR2 is YFSETQ in the germline V gene. This CDR3 reads CASYSGTSGGQETQYF. Here the CDR3 DNA reads TGCGCCAGCTACTCTGGGACTAGCGGGGGCCAAGAGACCCAGTACTTC.

V gene TRBV9 combines with J gene TRBJ1-2, with D hard to call. The germline V gene has CDR1 SGDLS and CDR2 YYNGEE. The CDR3 has 13 residues. V was trimmed by 1 base and J by 8 bases, leaving 12 bases between them. The CDR3 is CASSVSRSWGYTF. The CDR3 DNA sequence: TGTGCCAGCAGCGTATCCAGATCGTGGGGCTACACCTTC.

This chain connects TRBV5-1 to TRBJ2-1; 9 bases are shared with TRBD2. V shed 1 base and J 10 bases; nucleotides not matched to a gene: 9. Per the germline V gene, CDR1 is SGHRS and CDR2 is YFSETQ. The CDR3 has 15 residues. Here the CDR3 reads CASSLLREGLGEQFF. The CDR3 DNA reads as TGCGCCAGCAGCTTGTTGCGGGAGGGCCTCGGGGAGCAGTTCTTC.

This chain uses TRBV30 with TRBJ2-5; D ambiguous. With 1 base removed from V and 0 bases from J, the gap between germline ends came to 12 bases. CDR3 length equals 15 residues. Germline CDR1 reads GTSNPN; CDR2 reads SVGIG (reference sequence). The CDR3 loop reads CAWSGHVWYQETQYF. DNA for the CDR3: TGTGCCTGGAGTGGACACGTTTGGTACCAAGAGACCCAGTACTTC. The whole variable domain, filled in from reference TRBV30 and TRBJ2-5, reads SQTIHQWPATLVQPVGSPLSLECTVEGTSNPNLYWYRQAAGRGLQLLFYSVGIGQISSEVPQNLSASRPQDRQFILSSKKLLLSDSGFYLCAWSGHVWYQETQYFGPGTRLLVL.

The chain carries TRBV5-1 and TRBJ2-1, with a weak D call TRBD1 (6 bases). The V gene's germline CDR1 is SGHRS and CDR2 YFSETQ. Trimming took off 5 bases at V and 2 bases at J, with 8 bases between the two ends. The CDR3 runs to 13 residues. DNA of the CDR3: TGCGCCAGCAGGGGGGCCGCCTACAATGAGCAGTTCTTC. Encoded protein: CASRGAAYNEQFF.

The chain couples TRBV9 to TRBJ2-1; tentatively, D is TRBD1 (6 bases). The V end lost 0 bases, the J end lost 6 bases, and 13 bases lay between the germline ends. Per germline, CDR1 SGDLS and CDR2 YYNGEE. This CDR3 contains 15 residues. CDR3 sequence reads: CASSVVGTSPNEQFF. Here the CDR3 DNA reads TGTGCCAGCAGCGTAGTCGGGACAAGCCCCAATGAGCAGTTCTTC.

V and J are TRBV7-3 and TRBJ2-1, with TRBD2 identical over 11 bases. Germline V CDR1 and CDR2: SGHTA, FQGTGA. V shed 3 bases, J shed 2 bases, and the junction held 0 bases outside the gene matches. This CDR3 contains 15 residues. CDR3 DNA: TGTGCCAGCAGCTTGGGACTAGCGGCCTACAATGAGCAGTTCTTC. The encoded protein is CASSLGLAAYNEQFF.

The rearrangement uses TRBV5-6 and TRBJ2-2; 7 bases are shared with TRBD2. Germline CDR1 and CDR2: SGHDT and YYEEEE. The J segment lost 2 bases and the V segment lost 4 bases, leaving 5 bases of the junction unmatched. This CDR3 has 15 residues. The DNA for the CDR3 is TGTGCCAGCAGCCGGGGACTACGCAACACCGGGGAGCTGTTTTTT. Its protein product is CASSRGLRNTGELFF.

In regard to this clone: Relative to the germline gene, one junction end is altered; a read error may explain this. V usage is TRBV7-7 and J usage is TRBJ2-1, with 9 bases fitting TRBD2. Germline V gene data show CDR1 as SSHAT and CDR2 as FNYEAQ (reference sequence). CDR3 length equals 15 residues. The chain's CDR3 is CASSRSSGNYNEQFF. The CDR3 nucleotides read TGTGCTAGCAGCAGATCTAGCGGGAACTACAATGAGCAGTTCTTC. Supplemented by reference TRBV7-7 and TRBJ2-1, the full variable domain reads GAGVSQSPRYKVTKRGQDVTLRCDPISSHATLYWYQQALGQGPEFLTYFNYEAQPDKSGLPSDRFSAERPEGSISTLTIQRTEQRDSAMYRCASSRSSGNYNEQFFGPGTRLTVL.

The V gene is TRBV6-4, the J gene TRBJ2-1; weak D call: TRBD1 (5 bases). Germline values: CDR1 MRHNA, CDR2 SNTAGT. V was clipped by 0 bases and J by 10 bases, with 13 bases between them. The CDR3 extends over 14 amino acids. CDR3 bases: TGTGCCAGCAGTGACTCGGGTCATGCAGGGGAGCAGTTCTTC. Its translation: CASSDSGHAGEQFF.

This chain connects TRBV15 to TRBJ1-2, with 8 bases identical to TRBD1. Germline loops: CDR1 LNHNV, CDR2 YYDKDF (reference sequence). V was pared by 4 bases and J by 6 bases, with 13 bases of the junction left unmatched. This CDR3 contains 16 residues. The CDR3 reads CATSISTGQGRNGYTF. The CDR3 bases are TGTGCCACCAGCATTTCTACCGGACAGGGAAGGAATGGCTACACCTTC.

This chain connects TRBV6-5 to TRBJ2-7, with 7 bases aligning to TRBD1. Germline lookup yields CDR1 MNHEY and CDR2 SVGAGI. The CDR3 loop spans 14 amino acids. After removal of 6 bases from V and 4 bases from J, the junction contained 9 bases not matched to a gene. CDR3 amino acids: CASRSPGQTYEQYF. DNA for the CDR3: TGTGCCAGCAGGAGCCCGGGACAGACATACGAGCAGTACTTC.

Comments on this clone: This CDR3 is also generated by other DNA sequences in the sample. V usage is TRBV28 and J usage is TRBJ1-2; a possible D gene is TRBD1 (6 bases). V shed 5 bases and J shed 5 bases, with 9 bases lying between them. The CDR3 is made up of 12 amino acids. Germline lookup yields CDR1 MDHEN and CDR2 SYDVKM. DNA of the CDR3: TGTGCCAGCAGTACTACAGGGTATGGCTACACCTTC. Amino acid sequence: CASSTTGYGYTF.

The chain links TRBV25-1 to TRBJ2-7, with D maybe TRBD1 (5 bases). This CDR3 has 13 amino acids. V was clipped by 5 bases and J by 2 bases, with 10 bases between them. Germline loops: CDR1 MGHDK, CDR2 SYGVNS. The CDR3 reads CASSMTVTYEQYF. Here the CDR3 DNA reads TGTGCCAGCAGTATGACAGTCACCTACGAGCAGTACTTC.

The chain employs TRBV3-1 (or the pseudogene TRBV3-2) and TRBJ2-2; D possibly corresponds to TRBD2 (5 bases). The CDR3 spans 16 residues. Germline V gene lookup returns CDR1 LGHDT and CDR2 YNNKEL (reference sequence). V gave up 4 bases and J gave up 3 bases, with 15 bases separating them. The DNA for the CDR3 is TGTGCCAGCAGCCGGAGGACCGCCGCTTACACCGGGGAGCTGTTTTTT. It translates to CASSRRTAAYTGELFF.

About this clone: Mismatch with germline at one junction end may stem from a read error. The DNA for the CDR3 is TGTGCCAGCAGCATAACCGGGACAGGGAACTACGAGCAGTACTTC. Protein: CASSITGTGNYEQYF. The gene calls are TRBV7-3 and TRBJ2-7; 9 bases agree with TRBD1. Germline V gives CDR1 SGHTA, CDR2 FQGTGA. The CDR3 is made up of 15 amino acids.

The chain combines TRBV5-1 with TRBJ1-2; D may be TRBD1 (5 bases). The CDR3 contains 13 residues. Germline CDR1 reads SGHRS; CDR2 reads YFSETQ. V was pared by 2 bases and J by 7 bases, with 12 bases between. The CDR3 is CASSFQGMSGYTF. The CDR3 DNA reads as TGCGCCAGCAGCTTCCAGGGTATGAGTGGCTACACCTTC.

This clone was detected once. The chain links TRBV6-5 to TRBJ1-5; D is uncertain. The CDR3 is 13 residues long. Trimming removed 11 bases from V and 5 bases from J, with 16 bases in between. From germline, CDR1 is MNHEY and CDR2 SVGAGI. The DNA of the CDR3 is TGTGCCGATAGGAGGGTCCAAGATCAGCCCCAGCATTTT. Protein sequence: CADRRVQDQPQHF.

The chain combines TRBV7-3 with TRBJ2-5; D is unclear. Trimming took off 0 bases at V and 3 bases at J, with 5 bases between the two ends. Per the germline V gene, CDR1 is SGHTA and CDR2 is FQGTGA. CDR3 length: 13 residues. The CDR3 protein is CASSLTYEETQYF. In DNA, the CDR3 is TGTGCCAGCAGCTTAACCTACGAAGAGACCCAGTACTTC.

CDR3 amino acids: CASSTRLAGVQFF. Written as DNA, the CDR3 is TGTGCCAGCAGCACCCGACTAGCGGGAGTGCAGTTCTTC. The V and J genes are TRBV7-2 and TRBJ2-1; 12 bases fit TRBD2. V was pared by 5 bases and J by 12 bases, with 5 bases of the junction left unmatched. Germline V lookup: CDR1 SGHTA, CDR2 FQGNSA. The CDR3 is made up of 13 amino acids.

V usage is TRBV6-2 or TRBV6-3 and J usage is TRBJ1-2, with 8 bases aligning to TRBD1. Looked up from germline, CDR1 is MNHEY and CDR2 is SVGEGT. The CDR3 runs to 16 residues. The V and J ends lost 0 bases and 4 bases, in that order; junction bases with no gene match: 7. CDR3 DNA sequence: TGTGCCAGCAGTTACTCGGACAGGGCTACGTTCTATGGCTACACCTTC. Translation gives CASSYSDRATFYGYTF.

The chain recombines TRBV7-9 with TRBJ2-3; TRBD2 aligns across 7 bases. Germline CDR1 SEHNR, CDR2 FQNEAQ (reference sequence). The CDR3 runs 15 residues. V lost 5 bases, J lost 7 bases, and 12 bases stayed unmatched. The CDR3 bases are TGTGCCAGCAGCAGCCGACTAGCTCCCAGGTATACGCAGTATTTT. This sequence encodes CASSSRLAPRYTQYF. Full variable domain (missing parts from reference TRBV7-9 and TRBJ2-3): DTGVSQNPRHKITKRGQNVTFRCDPISEHNRLYWYRQTLGQGPEFLTYFQNEAQLEKSRLLSDRFSAERPKGSFSTLEIQRTEQGDSAMYLCASSSRLAPRYTQYFGPGTRLTVL.

V usage is TRBV5-1 and J usage is TRBJ2-7, with D maybe TRBD2 (6 bases). V was trimmed by 5 bases and J by 0 bases, leaving 18 bases between them. Germline V gene data show CDR1 as SGHRS and CDR2 as YFSETQ. The CDR3 loop spans 16 amino acids. CDR3 nucleotides: TGCGCCAGCAGACATGAACTCGGGAGAAGCTCCTACGAGCAGTACTTC. It translates to CASRHELGRSSYEQYF. The complete variable domain, with remaining parts taken from reference TRBV5-1 and TRBJ2-7, reads KAGVTQTPRYLIKTRGQQVTLSCSPISGHRSVSWYQQTPGQGLQFLFEYFSETQRNKGNFPGRFSGRQFSNSRSEMNVSTLELGDSALYLCASRHELGRSSYEQYFGPGTRLTVT.

The chain has TRBV18 and TRBJ1-1; D is unclear. The germline V and J ends were trimmed by 3 bases and 1 base, with 6 bases remaining between them. Germline assignment: CDR1 KGHSH and CDR2 LQKENI. CDR3 length: 13 amino acids. CDR3 amino acids: CASSPTQNTEAFF. The DNA of the CDR3 is TGTGCCAGCTCACCTACACAGAACACTGAAGCTTTCTTT.

The chain combines TRBV5-1 with TRBJ2-3; weak D call: TRBD2 (6 bases). CDR1 SGHRS and CDR2 YFSETQ come from the germline V gene. The CDR3 runs to 15 residues. Trimming stripped 4 bases from V and 4 bases from J, with 16 bases between. CDR3 amino acids: CASSQRGGIADTQYF. CDR3 sequence (DNA): TGCGCCAGCAGCCAGAGGGGCGGGATAGCAGATACGCAGTATTTT.

In the case of this clone: Additional DNA sequences in this sample encode the identical CDR3. This chain joins TRBV28 and TRBJ1-1; 7 nucleotides agree with TRBD1. V lost 6 bases, J lost 5 bases, and 3 bases stayed unmatched. The CDR3 extends over 12 amino acids. Germline V lookup: CDR1 MDHEN, CDR2 SYDVKM. This CDR3 is CASRLQGTEAFF. CDR3 coding DNA: TGTGCCAGCAGACTACAGGGGACTGAAGCTTTCTTT.

The chain couples TRBV20-1 to TRBJ2-1; TRBD2 aligns across 7 bases. Per the germline V gene, CDR1 is DFQATT and CDR2 is SNEGSKA (reference sequence). The ends lost 7 bases at V and 8 bases at J; junction bases unmatched: 5. The CDR3 totals 11 residues. This chain's CDR3 is CSVTRGDEQFF. The CDR3 bases are TGCAGTGTTACCCGGGGGGATGAGCAGTTCTTC.

V usage is TRBV19 and J usage is TRBJ2-4, with a tentative D call TRBD1 (6 bases). V was trimmed by 5 bases and J by 0 bases, leaving 17 bases between them. This CDR3 has 17 residues. CDR1 and CDR2 from the germline V gene are LNHDA and SQIVND (reference sequence). The CDR3 protein is CASSGGAGDIAKNIQYF. DNA for the CDR3: TGTGCCAGTAGTGGCGGCGCAGGGGACATAGCCAAAAACATTCAGTACTTC.